This T cell receptor beta chain is from a study of CD8 T cells in Susac syndrome. Study-wide points: In its TCR sequencing and HLA analysis, the study acknowledged that the number of individuals was relatively small.

CDR1 is SEHNR, CDR2 FQNEAQ, per germline (reference sequence). The ends were cut back, 5 bases at V and 5 bases at J, with 18 bases in the middle. The CDR3 runs 15 residues. CD8+ and CD4+ T cells taken from blood had their TCR beta sequenced. Negative isolation yielded CD8+ and CD4+ T cells; FACS enriched TEMRA cells. About 0.45 to 1 ug RNA was reverse transcribed with random hexamers. TCRdb called the immunoSEQ multiplex PCR reads again in MiXCR, with one record for every CDR3 protein. Among roughly 200,000 distinct CDR3 sequences listed, roughly 94% were seen once. Note on this clonotype: What it binds is not known.

This sequence joins TRBV7-9 and TRBJ2-5; weak D call: TRBD2 (6 bases). The receptor was isolated from a human donor in good health. Specimen: CD4+ T cells from PBMCs. CDR3 nucleotides: TGTGCCAGCAGCCGCGGCCCGGGGGAGAGGGAGACCCAGTACTTC. Protein sequence: CASSRGPGERETQYF.